These 6 T cell receptor beta chains share one sample of origin, sequenced in a study of a mutant IDH1 vaccine in newly diagnosed glioma. No cognate antigen is known for these TCRs. TCRdb keeps only in-frame clones here, not all; method: immunoSEQ multiplex PCR. The sample has 60,000 or so clones, 81% seen once. The time point is: week 23, last vaccination. One vaccine dose held 300 ug of mutant IDH1 20-mer peptide and came with topical imiquimod. Here the sequenced sample was PBMCs, taken from a glioma patient whose treatment included an IDH1 peptide vaccine. These receptor sequences come from a woman in her thirties or forties with glioma. Some clones in this sample may be carry-over from other donors' samples.

A few counts support this clone. The genes are TRBV18 and TRBJ1-3; TRBD1 matches at 7 bases. Germline V gene lookup returns CDR1 KGHSH and CDR2 LQKENI. The CDR3 is 15 amino acids. Germline trimming cut 3 bases from V and 0 bases from J; bases unmatched to any gene: 2. CDR3 nucleotides: TGTGCCAGCTCACCGGACAGGAGCTCTGGAAACACCATATATTTT. Translation: CASSPDRSSGNTIYF.

The rearrangement uses TRBV30 and TRBJ1-3; a possible D gene is TRBD1 (5 bases). The ends were cut back, 3 bases at V and 7 bases at J, with 10 bases in the middle. Germline CDR1 reads GTSNPN; CDR2 reads SVGIG (reference sequence). The CDR3 has 12 amino acids. The CDR3 DNA reads as TGTGCCTGGAGCGTAGAGGGGAACACCATATATTTT. It translates to CAWSVEGNTIYF.

This chain links TRBV6-6 with TRBJ1-3; no clear D gene. V was cut by 7 bases and J by 4 bases, with 14 bases left in between. This CDR3 spans 14 amino acids. CDR1 and CDR2 (germline): MNHNY, SVGAGI (reference sequence). CDR3 nucleotides: TGTGCCAGCAATGATTGGAGGGTCGGAAACACCATATATTTT. It specifies CASNDWRVGNTIYF.

This clone was found a few times. The gene calls are TRBV7-3 and TRBJ2-7, with D unresolved. The germline CDR1 and CDR2 sequences are SGHTA and FQGTGA. Trimming pared 5 bases from V and 7 bases from J, leaving 18 bases between. This CDR3 spans 14 amino acids. CDR3 in amino acids: CASSLQSTPAEQYF. The CDR3 DNA reads as TGTGCCAGCAGCCTACAGAGCACCCCGGCGGAGCAGTACTTC. Supplemented by reference TRBV7-3 and TRBJ2-7, the full variable domain reads GAGVSQTPSNKVTEKGKYVELRCDPISGHTALYWYRQSLGQGPEFLIYFQGTGAADDSGLPNDRFFAVRPEGSVSTLKIQRTERGDSAVYLCASSLQSTPAEQYFGPGTRLTVT.

This clone was seen just once. This sequence joins TRBV6-5 and TRBJ1-6; tentatively, D is TRBD1 (5 bases). The CDR3 has 12 amino acids. Trimming took off 4 bases at V and 10 bases at J, with 8 bases between the two ends. Germline V gives CDR1 MNHEY, CDR2 SVGAGI. CDR3 nucleotide sequence: TGTGCCAGCAGTTCAGGGTGGTCACCCCTCCACTTT. Encoded protein: CASSSGWSPLHF.

V usage is TRBV5-6 and J usage is TRBJ2-1; 13 nucleotides agree with TRBD2. The CDR3 has 16 residues. Germline V gene lookup returns CDR1 SGHDT and CDR2 YYEEEE. V gave up 3 bases and J gave up 6 bases; unmatched junction bases: 6. The CDR3: CASSYLTSGGGNEQFF. DNA of the CDR3: TGTGCCAGCAGCTACCTCACTAGCGGGGGGGGCAATGAGCAGTTCTTC.